Listed here are 26 T cell receptor beta chains from one sample, sequenced in a study of cytomegalovirus exposure and HLA in healthy donors. The PCR used 60 Vbeta and 13 Jbeta primers. Using immunoSEQ multiplex PCR, the repertoire was profiled, and TCRdb retains in-frame clones only, with some absent. The repertoire holds about 150,000 clones, with around a tenth as singletons. Sequencing input: PBMCs. Receptors originate from a male donor in good health and CMV-seronegative.

This clone has more than one count but fewer than ten. This chain links TRBV2 with TRBJ1-5; 7 positions agree with TRBD1. The V and J ends lost 6 bases and 1 base, in that order; junction bases with no gene match: 6. The CDR3 runs to 15 residues. Germline V lookup: CDR1 SNHLY, CDR2 FYNNEI. CDR3 sequence reads: CASRPEGASNQPQHF. The CDR3 DNA is TGTGCCAGCAGGCCGGAGGGGGCCAGCAATCAGCCCCAGCATTTT.

The V gene is TRBV5-1, the J gene TRBJ2-5, with D possibly TRBD2 on 8 matching bases. V was trimmed by 2 bases and J by 3 bases, leaving 14 bases between them. There are 15 residues in the CDR3. Germline CDR1 SGHRS, CDR2 YFSETQ. CDR3 DNA sequence: TGCGCCAGCAGCTTTGGGACAGCGGGGGAAGAGACCCAGTACTTC. Amino acid sequence: CASSFGTAGEETQYF.

This clone was recorded a few times. V usage is TRBV7-2 and J usage is TRBJ1-1, with D unresolved. V was shortened by 1 base and J by 8 bases, with 8 bases between the two germline ends. The germline CDR1 and CDR2 sequences are SGHTA and FQGNSA. The CDR3 runs 12 residues. This CDR3 reads CASSLGLLEAFF. The CDR3 DNA is TGTGCCAGCAGCTTAGGTCTGCTAGAAGCTTTCTTT. The entire variable domain, with the rest obtained from reference TRBV7-2 and TRBJ1-1, is as follows: GAGVSQSPSNKVTEKGKDVELRCDPISGHTALYWYRQSLGQGLEFLIYFQGNSAPDKSGLPSDRFSAERTGGSVSTLTIQRTQQEDSAVYLCASSLGLLEAFFGQGTRLTVV.

This clone came up a few times. V is TRBV2 and J is TRBJ1-2; D gene unclear. The CDR3 is made up of 11 amino acids. Deletions cut 7 bases from V and 4 bases from J, with 7 bases between. Per the germline V gene, CDR1 is SNHLY and CDR2 is FYNNEI. In DNA, the CDR3 is TGTGCCAGCACCCCAATCTATGGCTACACCTTC. As protein: CASTPIYGYTF.

This clone has just a few counts. The chain couples TRBV18 to TRBJ2-3; TRBD2 matches at 7 bases. The CDR3 loop spans 16 amino acids. V was clipped by 2 bases and J by 1 base; unmatched bases: 6. Per the germline V gene, CDR1 is KGHSH and CDR2 is LQKENI. The CDR3 region is CASSPSEAGGTDTQYF. For the CDR3, the DNA is TGTGCCAGCTCACCATCCGAGGCGGGGGGCACAGATACGCAGTATTTT.

V usage is TRBV28 and J usage is TRBJ1-4, with 8 bases matching TRBD1. The CDR3 length is 13 residues. Germline CDR1 and CDR2: MDHEN and SYDVKM. Trimming cost V 5 bases and J 15 bases; bases outside gene matches: 11. The CDR3: CASSPEPGQALFF. The CDR3 nucleotides read TGTGCCAGCAGTCCGGAACCGGGACAGGCCTTGTTTTTT.

The J gene is TRBJ1-1, the V gene TRBV4-3, with a tentative D call TRBD1 (5 bases). V lost 0 bases to trimming and J lost 4 bases, with 9 bases between them. The V gene's germline CDR1 is LGHNA and CDR2 YSLEER. The CDR3 is made up of 14 amino acids. Written as DNA, the CDR3 is TGCGCCAGCAGCCAAGACAGGGCCATCACTGAAGCTTTCTTT. The encoded protein is CASSQDRAITEAFF.

This sequence joins TRBV5-1 and TRBJ2-7; 15 bases map to TRBD2. The CDR3 contains 16 residues. In germline, CDR1 is SGHRS, CDR2 YFSETQ. V gave up 4 bases and J gave up 3 bases; unmatched junction bases: 5. The CDR3 nucleotides are TGCGCCAGCAGCGAGGGACTAGCGGGAGGCGTCTACGAGCAGTACTTC. As protein: CASSEGLAGGVYEQYF.

This clone turned up a few times. The rearrangement links TRBV5-1 to TRBJ2-2, with a weak D call TRBD2 (6 bases). Germline CDR1 and CDR2: SGHRS and YFSETQ. The CDR3 covers 12 residues. Trimming took 5 bases from V and 5 from J, leaving 7 bases between them. CDR3 protein: CASRSGTGELFF. CDR3 nucleotides: TGCGCCAGCAGAAGCGGGACCGGGGAGCTGTTTTTT.

This clone showed up just a few times. The chain carries TRBV7-2 and TRBJ2-3; 9 bases match TRBD1. The junction had 3 bases not matched to a gene; V was cut back by 6 bases and J by 2 bases. The germline gives CDR1 SGHTA, CDR2 FQGNSA. The CDR3 extends over 14 amino acids. CDR3 DNA sequence: TGTGCCAGCAGGGGGACAGGGTACACAGATACGCAGTATTTT. Translation: CASRGTGYTDTQYF.

This clone has a handful of counts. V is TRBV4-2 and J is TRBJ1-5; 8 positions match TRBD1. This CDR3 has 15 amino acids. Germline CDR1 LGHNA, CDR2 YNFKEQ. Unmatched junction bases numbered 4, after V lost 1 base and J lost 5 bases. For the CDR3, the DNA is TGTGCCAGCAGCCAAGGCGCAGGGGGCCATCAGCCCCAGCATTTT. Translating gives CASSQGAGGHQPQHF.

J is TRBJ2-5 and V is TRBV7-9, with 12 nucleotides matching TRBD2. The CDR3 consists of 15 residues. The V and J ends lost 5 bases and 1 base, in that order; junction bases with no gene match: 2. CDR1 SEHNR and CDR2 FQNEAQ come from the germline V gene (reference sequence). CDR3 loop: CASSPGLAGQETQYF. The CDR3 coding sequence is TGTGCCAGCAGCCCGGGACTAGCGGGCCAAGAGACCCAGTACTTC.

This clone was detected only a few times. The chain joins TRBV9 to TRBJ2-2; D ambiguous. V was cut by 1 base and J by 8 bases, with 6 bases left in between. The CDR3 sequence is 12 residues long. Germline CDR1 reads SGDLS; CDR2 reads YYNGEE. The CDR3 spells CASSVYSGELFF. CDR3 DNA: TGTGCCAGCAGCGTATATAGTGGGGAGCTGTTTTTT.

The rearrangement links TRBV6-1 to TRBJ2-7; 9 nucleotides match TRBD1. The germline CDR1 and CDR2 sequences are MNHNS and SASEGT. Germline trimming cut 2 bases from V and 7 bases from J; bases unmatched to any gene: 9. This CDR3 has 15 amino acids. The CDR3 sequence is CASSEQTGGFREQYF. The CDR3, as DNA: TGTGCCAGCAGTGAACAGACAGGGGGGTTTCGAGAGCAGTACTTC.

V and J are TRBV9 and TRBJ2-3; 8 bases are a match to TRBD2. Per the germline V gene, CDR1 is SGDLS and CDR2 is YYNGEE. This CDR3 spans 18 amino acids. V shed 4 bases and J 4 bases; nucleotides not matched to a gene: 17. Here the CDR3 DNA reads TGTGCCAGCAGCCCCGGGGGGGTACTCACGTTACTCCCAGATACGCAGTATTTT. This encodes CASSPGGVLTLLPDTQYF.

The gene calls are TRBV2 and TRBJ1-5, with D unclear. Trimming pared 2 bases from V and 2 bases from J, leaving 7 bases between. Germline loops: CDR1 SNHLY, CDR2 FYNNEI. This CDR3 has 14 amino acids. The CDR3 loop is CASSENGGNQPQHF. CDR3 bases: TGTGCCAGCAGTGAAAACGGGGGCAATCAGCCCCAGCATTTT.

This chain links TRBV5-1 with TRBJ2-5; TRBD2 agrees at 7 bases. The CDR3 spans 14 residues. Germline values: CDR1 SGHRS, CDR2 YFSETQ. The junction had 6 bases not matched to a gene; V was cut back by 2 bases and J by 5 bases. The CDR3 is CASSFRAGEETQYF. CDR3 in DNA: TGCGCCAGCAGCTTCAGGGCGGGAGAGGAGACCCAGTACTTC. The variable domain in full, completed from reference TRBV5-1 and TRBJ2-5, reads KAGVTQTPRYLIKTRGQQVTLSCSPISGHRSVSWYQQTPGQGLQFLFEYFSETQRNKGNFPGRFSGRQFSNSRSEMNVSTLELGDSALYLCASSFRAGEETQYFGPGTRLLVL.

The chain combines TRBV5-1 with TRBJ1-2, with D perhaps TRBD1 (6 bases). The CDR3 has 13 amino acids. Deletions cut 7 bases from V and 0 bases from J, with 10 bases between. Germline V gene lookup returns CDR1 SGHRS and CDR2 YFSETQ. In DNA, the CDR3 is TGCGCCAGCCGGACAGAAGCTAACTATGGCTACACCTTC. Translating it yields CASRTEANYGYTF.

Only a few counts were recorded for this clone. The rearrangement links TRBV2 to TRBJ1-5; D may be TRBD1 (6 bases). Germline-derived CDR1 and CDR2 are SNHLY and FYNNEI. V was pared by 4 bases and J by 5 bases, with 12 bases between. This CDR3 is built from 14 residues. The CDR3 reads CASSGVGADQPQHF. The CDR3 DNA reads as TGTGCCAGCAGTGGTGTGGGGGCGGATCAGCCCCAGCATTTT.

The gene calls are TRBV4-3 and TRBJ2-7; D ambiguous. This CDR3 contains 15 residues. The germline CDR1 and CDR2 sequences are LGHNA and YSLEER. V lost 0 bases to trimming and J lost 6 bases, with 15 bases between them. The CDR3 bases are TGCGCCAGCAGCCAAGACGGCGGCAGCTTCCCCGAGCAGTACTTC. Its translation is CASSQDGGSFPEQYF.

This clone has a handful of counts. This sequence joins TRBV7-9 and TRBJ1-5; D is possibly TRBD1 (6 bases). This CDR3 comprises 16 residues. Germline V gene data show CDR1 as SEHNR and CDR2 as FQNEAQ (reference sequence). V was pared by 1 base and J by 4 bases, with 14 bases between. As DNA, the CDR3 is TGTGCCAGCAGCTTAGAGGCCTGGGGGCCGAATCAGCCCCAGCATTTT. Protein product: CASSLEAWGPNQPQHF. Filled out from reference TRBV7-9 and TRBJ1-5, the complete variable domain reads DTGVSQNPRHKITKRGQNVTFRCDPISEHNRLYWYRQTLGQGPEFLTYFQNEAQLEKSRLLSDRFSAERPKGSFSTLEIQRTEQGDSAMYLCASSLEAWGPNQPQHFGDGTRLSIL.

The chain is built from TRBV11-3 and TRBJ2-7, with D unresolved. This CDR3 spans 11 amino acids. The V end was cut by 5 bases, the J end by 4 bases, with 6 bases between. Germline CDR1 is SGHNT and CDR2 is YENEEA. CDR3 region: CASSPRYEQYF. CDR3 in DNA: TGTGCCAGCAGCCCCCGTTACGAGCAGTACTTC. Supplemented by reference TRBV11-3 and TRBJ2-7, the full variable domain reads EAGVVQSPRYKIIEKKQPVAFWCNPISGHNTLYWYLQNLGQGPELLIRYENEEAVDDSQLPKDRFSAERLKGVDSTLKIQPAELGDSAVYLCASSPRYEQYFGPGTRLTVT.

Note on this clone: Other DNA sequences from this sample encode an identical CDR3 as well. The J gene is TRBJ2-7, the V gene TRBV11-2; D is perhaps TRBD1 (6 bases). The CDR3 runs 14 residues. V was cut by 1 base and J by 2 bases, with 9 bases left in between. CDR1 is SGHAT, CDR2 FQNNGV, per germline. CDR3 residues: CASSLVGGTYEQYF. CDR3 DNA sequence: TGTGCCAGCAGCTTAGTTGGGGGCACCTACGAGCAGTACTTC.

The V and J genes are TRBV4-1 and TRBJ2-7; possibly TRBD2 for D (6 bases). This CDR3 spans 17 amino acids. Trimming removed 3 bases at V and 6 bases at J, with 24 bases between. The germline CDR1 and CDR2 sequences are MGHRA and YSYEKL. CDR3 sequence reads: CASSQEIRDGSSSEQYF. DNA of the CDR3: TGCGCCAGCAGCCAGGAGATCCGGGACGGGAGTAGTTCCGAGCAGTACTTC.

V is TRBV13 and J is TRBJ1-1, with D maybe TRBD1 (6 bases). Germline CDR1 is PRHDT and CDR2 is FYEKMQ (reference sequence). Trimming stripped 0 bases from V and 0 bases from J, with 14 bases between. This CDR3 comprises 17 residues. The CDR3 DNA sequence: TGTGCCAGCAGCTTAGGCGGATGGGACACCTTGAACACTGAAGCTTTCTTT. Encoded protein: CASSLGGWDTLNTEAFF. Filled out from reference TRBV13 and TRBJ1-1, the complete variable domain reads AAGVIQSPRHLIKEKRETATLKCYPIPRHDTVYWYQQGPGQDPQFLISFYEKMQSDKGSIPDRFSAQQFSDYHSELNMSSLELGDSALYFCASSLGGWDTLNTEAFFGQGTRLTVV.

The sample holds a few counts of this clone. The CDR3 is CASSKRSRSGAIELFF. The CDR3 nucleotides read TGTGCCAGCAGCAAAAGGAGTAGGTCAGGGGCTATAGAACTGTTTTTT. The chain employs TRBV21-1 and TRBJ1-4; the DNA was not compared with TRBD1, the D call given in the table. TRBV21-1 is a pseudogene. This CDR3 has 16 amino acids.